This TCR beta chain appears in the sequencing data of a study of shared clonotypes between healthy human individuals. On this clone itself: The antigen is undetermined.

Terminally differentiated effector memory CD45RA+ cells were left out of the naive CD8 fraction, which was CD45RO-negative and positively selected for CCR7. Study-wide findings and caveats: Generation probabilities were higher for clonotypes shared across all four sorted-subset donors than for unshared ones. Sharing of clonotypes among donors was expected to vary with sequencing depth. Researchers found naive subsets generally carried larger estimated richness than memory subsets. The sharing of about 5.3% of naive CD4 clonotypes was seen across a handful of donors.

Clones were sequenced by immunoSEQ multiplex PCR, and TCRdb holds only the in-frame ones, with some missing. Counted here are hundreds of thousands of clones, approximately 96% occurring once; the ten biggest clones make up about 0.11%. The sequence derives from a woman aged 25 to 45 in good health. The sample was naive CD8+ T cells sorted from blood.

Here the CDR3 reads CASSHAAVVGLGEQFF. The CDR3 nucleotides read TGTGCCAGCAGCCATGCGGCGGTAGTCGGTTTGGGTGAGCAGTTCTTC. The chain employs TRBV4-2 and TRBJ2-1; D remains ambiguous. Germline loops: CDR1 LGHNA, CDR2 YNFKEQ. Trimming removed 3 bases at V and 9 bases at J, with 21 bases between. CDR3 length equals 16 residues.